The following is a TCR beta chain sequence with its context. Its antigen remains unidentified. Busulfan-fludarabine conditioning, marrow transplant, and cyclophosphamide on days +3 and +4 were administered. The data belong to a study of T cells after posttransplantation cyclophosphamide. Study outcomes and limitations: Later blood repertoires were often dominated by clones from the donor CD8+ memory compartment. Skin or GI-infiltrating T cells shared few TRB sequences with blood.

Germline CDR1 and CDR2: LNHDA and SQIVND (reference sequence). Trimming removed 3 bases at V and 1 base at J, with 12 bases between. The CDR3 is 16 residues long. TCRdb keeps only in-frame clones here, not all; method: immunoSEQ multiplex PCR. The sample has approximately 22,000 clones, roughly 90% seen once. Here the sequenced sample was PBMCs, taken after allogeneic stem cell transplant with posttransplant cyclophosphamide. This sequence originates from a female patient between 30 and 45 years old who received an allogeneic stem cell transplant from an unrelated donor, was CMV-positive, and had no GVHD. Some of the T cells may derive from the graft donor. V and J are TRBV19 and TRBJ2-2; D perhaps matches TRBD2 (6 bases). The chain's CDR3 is CASSMARRGNTGELFF. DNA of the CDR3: TGTGCCAGTAGTATGGCCAGGCGGGGGAACACCGGGGAGCTGTTTTTT.